The sample holds one count of the clone carrying this TCR beta chain. What it binds is unknown. The time point here: cycle 4 day 1 (C4D1), after 6 weeks of nivolumab. Every patient experienced relapse after autologous stem cell transplantation, and brentuximab vedotin exposure varied. The data are from a study of PD-1 blockade in classical Hodgkin lymphoma. V gave up 4 bases and J gave up 6 bases, with 12 bases separating them. Germline-derived CDR1 and CDR2 are MDHEN and SYDVKM. CDR3 size: 13 residues. Clones were sequenced by immunoSEQ multiplex PCR, and TCRdb holds only the in-frame ones, with some missing. The data show tens of thousands of clones, around 80% seen once. Study observations and caveats: Possibly reflecting disease activity or prior therapy, repertoire differences have causes that remain undefined. Diminished baseline TCR diversity has been reported in newly diagnosed patients relative to healthy donors.

The chain recombines TRBV28 with TRBJ1-2; maybe TRBD1 (5 bases). The clonotype originates from a human donor with classical Hodgkin lymphoma. Specimen: peripheral blood mononuclear cells (PBMCs), collected before the fourth cycle of nivolumab. CDR3 loop: CASSSLDTNGYTF. CDR3 DNA sequence: TGTGCCAGCAGTTCCCTGGACACTAATGGCTACACCTTC.